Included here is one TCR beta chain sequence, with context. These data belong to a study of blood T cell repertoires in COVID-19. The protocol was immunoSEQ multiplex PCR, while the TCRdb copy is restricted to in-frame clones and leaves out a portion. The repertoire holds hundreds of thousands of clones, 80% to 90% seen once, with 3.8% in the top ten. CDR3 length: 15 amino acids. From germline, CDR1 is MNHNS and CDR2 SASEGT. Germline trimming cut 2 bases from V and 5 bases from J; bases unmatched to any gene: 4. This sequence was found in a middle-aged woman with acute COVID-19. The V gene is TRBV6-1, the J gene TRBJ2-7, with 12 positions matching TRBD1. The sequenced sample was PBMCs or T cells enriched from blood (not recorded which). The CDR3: CASSEFGTGGHEQYF. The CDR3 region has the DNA TGTGCCAGCAGTGAATTCGGGACAGGGGGCCACGAGCAGTACTTC.